Listed below are T cell receptor beta chains from one sample, sequenced in a study of blood T cell repertoires in COVID-19. The data were produced by immunoSEQ multiplex PCR, yet TCRdb's version contains in-frame clones alone and is incomplete. The data show some 300,000 clones, with approximately 91% seen just once and just under 1% held by the top ten. Specimen: PBMCs or T cells enriched from blood (not recorded which). These receptors originate from a woman in her thirties who had recovered from COVID-19. CDR3s include the opening cysteine and the closing phenylalanine or tryptophan. D genes are given only for firm matches. A row's size may be missing; if present it is once, few, many or a size class.

CDR3nt: TGTGCCAGCAGCTTAGGATCCTTCCAATGGGAGGCCAAAAACATTCAGTACTTC
CDR3aa: CASSLGSFQWEAKNIQYF
j_gene: TRBJ2-4
d_gene: NA
abundance: NA
v_gene: TRBV7-9

CDR3nt: TGTGCCAGCAGGCCTAGCGGCAGGGGGCCTGTCTATGGCTACACCTTC
CDR3aa: CASRPSGRGPVYGYTF
j_gene: TRBJ1-2
d_gene: TRBD1
abundance: NA
v_gene: TRBV5-6

CDR3nt: TGTGCCAGCGGAAAAGGACAGGGCACAGATACGCAGTATTTT
CDR3aa: CASGKGQGTDTQYF
j_gene: TRBJ2-3
d_gene: TRBD1
abundance: once
v_gene: TRBV25-1

CDR3nt: TGTGCCAGCAGTTACCTACGGACAGGGGTAGGTAATACTGAAGCTTTCTTT
CDR3aa: CASSYLRTGVGNTEAFF
j_gene: TRBJ1-1
d_gene: TRBD1
abundance: NA
v_gene: TRBV27

CDR3nt: TGTGCCAGCAGCCTCCTCCGACAGGGGTCCTACGAGCAGTACTTC
CDR3aa: CASSLLRQGSYEQYF
j_gene: TRBJ2-7
d_gene: TRBD1
abundance: few
v_gene: TRBV5-5

CDR3nt: TGTGCCTGGGAGGGACTAGCGGGAGATGATCCCTCCATAGATGGCTCCTACGAGCAGTACTTC
CDR3aa: CAWEGLAGDDPSIDGSYEQYF
j_gene: TRBJ2-7
d_gene: TRBD2
abundance: NA
v_gene: TRBV30

CDR3nt: TGTGCCAGCTCACCAAATCAGCAGGGGGCGCCTGAAGCTTTCTTT
CDR3aa: CASSPNQQGAPEAFF
j_gene: TRBJ1-1
d_gene: TRBD1
abundance: NA
v_gene: TRBV18

CDR3nt: TGCGCCAGCAGACTCCCGGGACACCAGAACACTGAAGCTTTCTTT
CDR3aa: CASRLPGHQNTEAFF
j_gene: TRBJ1-1
d_gene: NA
abundance: NA
v_gene: TRBV5-1

CDR3nt: TGTGCCAGCAGCTTCTTTGGGACAGCGGACGAAGCTTTCTTT
CDR3aa: CASSFFGTADEAFF
j_gene: TRBJ1-1
d_gene: TRBD1
abundance: NA
v_gene: TRBV13

CDR3nt: TGTGCCAGCAGCCCCTCGACAGGGCCTCGAGGCTACACCTTC
CDR3aa: CASSPSTGPRGYTF
j_gene: TRBJ1-2
d_gene: TRBD1
abundance: NA
v_gene: TRBV3-1/TRBV3-2

CDR3nt: TGTGCCAGCAGCGTAGGGGGGGTGATACCAGGCGATGAGCAGTTCTTC
CDR3aa: CASSVGGVIPGDEQFF
j_gene: TRBJ2-1
d_gene: NA
abundance: NA
v_gene: TRBV9

CDR3nt: TGTGCCACCAGTGATTGGGGGGTCTACAATGAGCAGTTCTTC
CDR3aa: CATSDWGVYNEQFF
j_gene: TRBJ2-1
d_gene: NA
abundance: NA
v_gene: TRBV24-1

CDR3nt: TGTGCCAGCAGCGTAGTCGGTAGCGAGACCCAGTACTTC
CDR3aa: CASSVVGSETQYF
j_gene: TRBJ2-5
d_gene: NA
abundance: once
v_gene: TRBV9

CDR3nt: TGTGCCAGCCATGGACAGGGTGTAATCTCACCCCTCCACTTT
CDR3aa: CASHGQGVISPLHF
j_gene: TRBJ1-6
d_gene: TRBD1
abundance: NA
v_gene: TRBV27

CDR3nt: TGTGCCAGCAGTGAATTTGTAGATAATTCACCCCTCCACTTT
CDR3aa: CASSEFVDNSPLHF
j_gene: TRBJ1-6
d_gene: NA
abundance: NA
v_gene: TRBV25-1

CDR3nt: TGTGCCAGCAGTTACTTTCCTGGACAGGGGCGCACTGAAGCTTTCTTT
CDR3aa: CASSYFPGQGRTEAFF
j_gene: TRBJ1-1
d_gene: TRBD1
abundance: NA
v_gene: TRBV6-2/TRBV6-3

CDR3nt: TGCGCCAGCAGTCAACTCGGACAGGGGGCGCTAGGGGCGACTAATGAAAAACTGTTTTTT
CDR3aa: CASSQLGQGALGATNEKLFF
j_gene: TRBJ1-4
d_gene: TRBD1
abundance: NA
v_gene: TRBV23-1

CDR3nt: TGTGCCAGCAGCTTAGTTGTCCGGGAAGCTTTCTTT
CDR3aa: CASSLVVREAFF
j_gene: TRBJ1-1
d_gene: NA
abundance: NA
v_gene: TRBV7-9

CDR3nt: TGTGCCAGCATTTCGGGTCCCGGGGCCAACGTCCTGACTTTC
CDR3aa: CASISGPGANVLTF
j_gene: TRBJ2-6
d_gene: NA
abundance: few
v_gene: TRBV2

CDR3nt: TGTGCTAGTGGTTTGATGGGAGCTATGAACACCGGGGAGCTGTTTTTT
CDR3aa: CASGLMGAMNTGELFF
j_gene: TRBJ2-2
d_gene: NA
abundance: NA
v_gene: TRBV12-5

CDR3nt: TGCAGCGTGGAGGGCAGGGATGGCTACACCTTC
CDR3aa: CSVEGRDGYTF
j_gene: TRBJ1-2
d_gene: NA
abundance: NA
v_gene: TRBV29-1

CDR3nt: TGTGCCAGCAGCTTACAGGGATCGGATACGCAGTATTTT
CDR3aa: CASSLQGSDTQYF
j_gene: TRBJ2-3
d_gene: NA
abundance: NA
v_gene: TRBV7-2

CDR3nt: TGCGCCAGCAGCGGTTACAGGGGATCCTACAATGAGCAGTTCTTC
CDR3aa: CASSGYRGSYNEQFF
j_gene: TRBJ2-1
d_gene: TRBD1
abundance: NA
v_gene: TRBV5-1

CDR3nt: TGTGCCAGCAGCGTAGGATCCGGGACTGAGGCCTACGAGCAGTACTTC
CDR3aa: CASSVGSGTEAYEQYF
j_gene: TRBJ2-7
d_gene: NA
abundance: NA
v_gene: TRBV9

CDR3nt: TGCAGTGCTTGGACAGCCTACGAGCAGTACTTC
CDR3aa: CSAWTAYEQYF
j_gene: TRBJ2-7
d_gene: NA
abundance: NA
v_gene: TRBV20-1

CDR3nt: TGTGCCAGCAGCCAAGAATCAAGAGGGTATGGCTACACCTTC
CDR3aa: CASSQESRGYGYTF
j_gene: TRBJ1-2
d_gene: NA
abundance: NA
v_gene: TRBV3-1/TRBV3-2

CDR3nt: TGTGCCAGCAGTTTTTCGGCAAGGGGGAACACTGAAGCTTTCTTT
CDR3aa: CASSFSARGNTEAFF
j_gene: TRBJ1-1
d_gene: NA
abundance: NA
v_gene: TRBV27

CDR3nt: TGTGCCAGCAGCCCAAGGGGACAGGGTAGCAATGAGCAGTTCTTC
CDR3aa: CASSPRGQGSNEQFF
j_gene: TRBJ2-1
d_gene: TRBD1
abundance: NA
v_gene: TRBV7-9

CDR3nt: TGTGCCAGCAGTCAACGGACGGGGAATCAGCCCCAGCATTTT
CDR3aa: CASSQRTGNQPQHF
j_gene: TRBJ1-5
d_gene: NA
abundance: NA
v_gene: TRBV27

CDR3nt: TGTGCCAGCAGTTTTAGTTCAGGGGCCGCTTCCTACGAGCAGTACTTC
CDR3aa: CASSFSSGAASYEQYF
j_gene: TRBJ2-7
d_gene: NA
abundance: NA
v_gene: TRBV27

CDR3nt: TGCGCCAGCAGCTTGGAGCCGGGACTAGGATACGAGCAGTACTTC
CDR3aa: CASSLEPGLGYEQYF
j_gene: TRBJ2-7
d_gene: TRBD2
abundance: NA
v_gene: TRBV5-1

CDR3nt: TGTGCCAGCAGCCTTACGACAGGGGGGGATTCACCCCTCCACTTT
CDR3aa: CASSLTTGGDSPLHF
j_gene: TRBJ1-6
d_gene: TRBD1
abundance: NA
v_gene: TRBV9

CDR3nt: TGTGCCAGCAGCTCAGAGCGGGTCTACAATGAGCAGTTCTTC
CDR3aa: CASSSERVYNEQFF
j_gene: TRBJ2-1
d_gene: NA
abundance: NA
v_gene: TRBV5-4

CDR3nt: TGTGCCACCAGTGATCACACAGGGGCGGGCTACACCTTC
CDR3aa: CATSDHTGAGYTF
j_gene: TRBJ1-2
d_gene: TRBD1
abundance: NA
v_gene: TRBV24-1

CDR3nt: TGTGCCAGTAGTCCCATCCCCGGGACTCGAGACAATGAGCAGTTCTTC
CDR3aa: CASSPIPGTRDNEQFF
j_gene: TRBJ2-1
d_gene: NA
abundance: NA
v_gene: TRBV19

CDR3nt: TGTGCCAGCAGTAGGGGACAGGGAGGGACTAGCAATCAGCCCCAGCATTTT
CDR3aa: CASSRGQGGTSNQPQHF
j_gene: TRBJ1-5
d_gene: TRBD1
abundance: NA
v_gene: TRBV28

CDR3nt: TGTGCCAGCGGAGCGGGAGACTCTGAGACCCAGTACTTC
CDR3aa: CASGAGDSETQYF
j_gene: TRBJ2-5
d_gene: TRBD2
abundance: NA
v_gene: TRBV2

CDR3nt: TGTGCCAGCAGCTTAGAGGGAGGGGCTGGGGCCAACGTCCTGACTTTC
CDR3aa: CASSLEGGAGANVLTF
j_gene: TRBJ2-6
d_gene: TRBD2
abundance: NA
v_gene: TRBV7-8

CDR3nt: TGTGCCAGCAGTTGGCCCCGGCCGACAGCCGGTTTATCCACTGAAGCTTTCTTT
CDR3aa: CASSWPRPTAGLSTEAFF
j_gene: TRBJ1-1
d_gene: NA
abundance: NA
v_gene: TRBV28

CDR3nt: TGTGCCAGCTCACAAGGGACTAGCGGGAGCCCGCCGTACTTC
CDR3aa: CASSQGTSGSPPYF
j_gene: TRBJ2-7
d_gene: TRBD2
abundance: NA
v_gene: TRBV18

CDR3nt: TGTGCTACGTCTTATGGGACTAGCGGAACCTACGAGCAGTACTTC
CDR3aa: CATSYGTSGTYEQYF
j_gene: TRBJ2-7
d_gene: TRBD2
abundance: once
v_gene: TRBV27

CDR3nt: TGCGCCAGCAGCCAAGAGGCGGGGGGCCCAGATACGCAGTATTTT
CDR3aa: CASSQEAGGPDTQYF
j_gene: TRBJ2-3
d_gene: TRBD2
abundance: few
v_gene: TRBV4-3

CDR3nt: TGTGCCAGCAGTTTGGAGAACACCATATATTTT
CDR3aa: CASSLENTIYF
j_gene: TRBJ1-3
d_gene: NA
abundance: NA
v_gene: TRBV25-1

CDR3nt: TGTGCCAGCAGCAGAGGGGAGGTAGGTGGGACTTTCTTT
CDR3aa: CASSRGEVGGTFF
j_gene: TRBJ1-1
d_gene: NA
abundance: NA
v_gene: TRBV11-3

CDR3nt: TGTGCCAGCAGCGGACAGGGACGGCGAGAGACCCAGTACTTC
CDR3aa: CASSGQGRRETQYF
j_gene: TRBJ2-5
d_gene: TRBD1
abundance: NA
v_gene: TRBV6-5

CDR3nt: TGCAGCGTTGCGGACGGACTAGATACGCAGTATTTT
CDR3aa: CSVADGLDTQYF
j_gene: TRBJ2-3
d_gene: NA
abundance: NA
v_gene: TRBV29-1

CDR3nt: TGTGCCAGCAGCACCCACGGGTGGGTTGTGGAGACCCAGTACTTC
CDR3aa: CASSTHGWVVETQYF
j_gene: TRBJ2-5
d_gene: NA
abundance: once
v_gene: TRBV2

CDR3nt: TGTGCCAGCAGCGTAGCGACTAGTTTAGAGCAGTTCTTC
CDR3aa: CASSVATSLEQFF
j_gene: TRBJ2-1
d_gene: NA
abundance: NA
v_gene: TRBV9

CDR3nt: TGTGCCAGCAACCCCCCCCCGAGTGAGGCTGGAAACACCATATATTTT
CDR3aa: CASNPPPSEAGNTIYF
j_gene: TRBJ1-3
d_gene: NA
abundance: NA
v_gene: TRBV7-9

CDR3nt: TGTGCCAGCAGCTATCCAGGGCTGGTATTTGAAAAACTGTTTTTT
CDR3aa: CASSYPGLVFEKLFF
j_gene: TRBJ1-4
d_gene: NA
abundance: few
v_gene: TRBV7-9

CDR3nt: TGTGCCAGCAGCCCCTTCGGAGGACTGAACACTGAAGCTTTCTTT
CDR3aa: CASSPFGGLNTEAFF
j_gene: TRBJ1-1
d_gene: NA
abundance: NA
v_gene: TRBV28